One and the same sample provided the 22 T cell receptor beta chains below, sequenced in a study of identical twins. TCRdb itself ran the 5' RACE reads through MiXCR, one entry per CDR3 protein. This sample carries about 810,000 distinct CDR3 sequences, roughly an eighth of them seen once, and the ten largest clones take about 1.6%. The same specimen was also included in a second study, on yellow fever vaccine responses in identical twins.

The material sequenced was PBMCs. These receptors came from a woman aged 18-29 years in good health.

This clonotype occurred many times. J is TRBJ2-5 and V is TRBV3-1; the match to TRBD2 covers 11 bases. The CDR3 is made up of 15 amino acids. Per germline, CDR1 LGHDT and CDR2 YNNKEL (reference sequence). Trimming took 3 bases from V and 7 from J; bases not matched to a gene: 7. The CDR3 is CASSQGLAGGGTQYF. The CDR3, as DNA: TGTGCCAGCAGCCAGGGCCTAGCGGGGGGTGGGACCCAGTACTTC.

This clonotype was detected ten times or more. The rearrangement links TRBV10-3 to TRBJ2-1, with a possible D match to TRBD2 (5 bases). Germline CDR1 ENHRY, CDR2 SYGVKD. CDR3 length: 14 residues. With 1 base removed from V and 9 bases from J, the gap between germline ends came to 13 bases. Here the CDR3 reads CAISELEVRSEQFF. For the CDR3, the DNA is TGTGCCATCAGTGAGTTGGAGGTTCGGAGTGAGCAGTTCTTC.

The V and J genes are TRBV7-9 and TRBJ2-1; D not certain. V lost 0 bases, J lost 8 bases, and 11 bases lay in between. From germline, CDR1 is SEHNR and CDR2 FQNEAQ (reference sequence). The CDR3 is made up of 14 amino acids. The CDR3 DNA follows: TGTGCCAGCAGCTTAGCGCGGTCGCTTGATGAGCAGTTCTTC. Translation: CASSLARSLDEQFF.

This clonotype was detected a few times. The gene calls are TRBV6-1 and TRBJ2-4; D is possibly TRBD1 (6 bases). The V and J ends lost 2 bases and 7 bases respectively, with 15 bases between them. This CDR3 contains 15 residues. CDR1 is MNHNS and CDR2 is SASEGT in the germline V gene. CDR3 DNA: TGTGCCAGCAGTGAAAACAGGGCTTTGGGGAACATTCAGTACTTC. Translation gives CASSENRALGNIQYF.

This sequence joins TRBV5-1 and TRBJ2-7, with a possible D match to TRBD1 (6 bases). CDR1 SGHRS and CDR2 YFSETQ come from the germline V gene. Trimming left V 0 bases short and J 7 bases short, with 14 bases between. This CDR3 spans 14 amino acids. CDR3 residues: CASSLDQGRGEQYF. In DNA, the CDR3 is TGCGCCAGCAGCTTGGATCAGGGGCGAGGGGAGCAGTACTTC.

This clonotype came up a few times. The rearrangement joins TRBV5-1 to TRBJ2-2, with a weak D call TRBD1 (6 bases). The germline V and J ends were trimmed by 3 bases and 2 bases, with 14 bases remaining between them. Germline values: CDR1 SGHRS, CDR2 YFSETQ. The CDR3 consists of 16 residues. This CDR3 reads CASSYLRTVNTGELFF. CDR3 DNA sequence: TGCGCCAGCAGCTACCTACGGACAGTAAACACCGGGGAGCTGTTTTTT.

This clonotype was seen at least ten times. The chain uses TRBV24-1 and TRBJ2-3, with TRBD1 matching over 7 bases. The trim removed 3 bases at V and 6 bases at J, leaving 5 bases unmatched. Germline V CDR1 and CDR2: KGHDR, SFDVKD. The CDR3 consists of 14 residues. CDR3 residues: CATSDRGGADTQYF. The CDR3 DNA reads TGTGCCACCAGTGATCGAGGGGGCGCGGATACGCAGTATTTT.

This clonotype was found many times. The J gene is TRBJ2-3, the V gene TRBV5-4, with 9 bases lining up with TRBD1. Germline V CDR1 and CDR2: SGHNT, YYREEE (reference sequence). The V and J ends lost 0 bases and 3 bases, in that order; junction bases with no gene match: 2. The CDR3 sequence is 15 residues long. The CDR3 spells CASSLVGQGTDTQYF. The CDR3 nucleotides are TGTGCCAGCAGCTTGGTCGGACAGGGGACAGATACGCAGTATTTT.

This CDR3 is CSATLAGVLKTQYF. CDR3 coding DNA: TGCAGTGCTACGCTAGCGGGAGTTTTGAAGACCCAGTACTTC. The chain is built from TRBV20-1 and TRBJ2-5; 10 nucleotides align to TRBD2. After removal of 4 bases from V and 6 bases from J, the junction contained 8 bases not matched to a gene. In germline, CDR1 is DFQATT, CDR2 SNEGSKA (reference sequence). The CDR3 consists of 14 residues.

This clonotype was seen more than once but under ten times. Mismatch with germline at one junction end may stem from a read error. The chain joins TRBV11-2 to TRBJ2-3; D is unclear. This CDR3 spans 17 amino acids. Germline V gene sequence: CDR1 SGHAT, CDR2 FQNNGV. The CDR3 bases are TGCGCCAGCAGCTTAGAGTTTCGGACCTTTAACACAGATACGCAGTATTTT. Protein: CASSLEFRTFNTDTQYF.

This rearrangement joins TRBV11-3 to TRBJ2-5, with D possibly matching TRBD2 (5 bases). Germline V CDR1 and CDR2: SGHNT, YENEEA. V shed 4 bases and J shed 7 bases, with 19 bases lying between them. The CDR3 extends over 15 amino acids. CDR3 amino acids: CASSSYRQPEGTQYF. The CDR3 region has the DNA TGTGCCAGCAGCTCATACCGACAACCAGAGGGGACCCAGTACTTC.

The gene calls are TRBV12-3 or TRBV12-4 and TRBJ2-1; 7 bases align to TRBD1. The CDR3 runs to 14 residues. The J segment lost 1 base and the V segment lost 7 bases, leaving 4 bases of the junction unmatched. The CDR3 sequence: CASIPRGSYNEQFF. Written as DNA, the CDR3 is TGTGCCAGCATCCCCAGGGGGTCCTACAATGAGCAGTTCTTC.

V is TRBV5-4 and J is TRBJ2-1; TRBD1 is a possible D gene (6 bases). Per the germline V gene, CDR1 is SGHNT and CDR2 is YYREEE (reference sequence). V shed 4 bases and J shed 8 bases, with 22 bases lying between them. There are 16 residues in the CDR3. The CDR3, as DNA: TGTGCCAGCAGCAAAAAACAGGGTCTGAGCTTGGATGAGCAGTTCTTC. Translation: CASSKKQGLSLDEQFF.

V and J are TRBV2 and TRBJ1-4; D uncertain. Per the germline V gene, CDR1 is SNHLY and CDR2 is FYNNEI. V was pared by 7 bases and J by 0 bases, with 9 bases between. CDR3 length: 14 amino acids. CDR3 nucleotides: TGTGCCAGCATACAAGTCACAACTAATGAAAAACTGTTTTTT. Residues: CASIQVTTNEKLFF.

This clonotype has a count of ten or more. This chain links TRBV20-1 with TRBJ2-2, with 12 positions matching TRBD2. This CDR3 is 18 amino acids long. Germline-derived CDR1 and CDR2 are DFQATT and SNEGSKA (reference sequence). V lost 0 bases, J lost 0 bases, and 5 bases stayed unmatched. The CDR3 here is CSARDVTSGSSNTGELFF. The CDR3 nucleotides are TGCAGTGCTAGAGATGTGACTAGCGGGAGCTCGAACACCGGGGAGCTGTTTTTT.

This rearrangement joins TRBV2 to TRBJ2-3; D is undetermined. The CDR3 length is 11 residues. Germline V gene lookup returns CDR1 SNHLY and CDR2 FYNNEI. V was cut by 8 bases and J by 3 bases, with 6 bases left in between. The chain's CDR3 is CASVLTDTQYF. DNA for the CDR3: TGTGCCAGCGTTTTGACAGATACGCAGTATTTT. Full variable domain (remainder filled in from reference TRBV2 and TRBJ2-3): EPEVTQTPSHQVTQMGQEVILRCVPISNHLYFYWYRQILGQKVEFLVSFYNNEISEKSEIFDDQFSVERPDGSNFTLKIRSTKLEDSAMYFCASVLTDTQYFGPGTRLTVL.

At least ten counts were recorded for this clonotype. The J gene is TRBJ2-6, the V gene TRBV24-1; D is possibly TRBD2 (6 bases). The CDR3 covers 17 residues. Germline V gives CDR1 KGHDR, CDR2 SFDVKD. V lost 5 bases and J lost 4, with 17 bases in between. The CDR3 DNA follows: TGTGCCACCAGTGCCGGGGACTTTTCGTTGGGGGCCAACGTCCTGACTTTC. Protein sequence: CATSAGDFSLGANVLTF.

The chain uses TRBV2 and TRBJ1-1; 9 bases align to TRBD1. The germline V gene has CDR1 SNHLY and CDR2 FYNNEI. There are 14 residues in the CDR3. The J segment lost 4 bases and the V segment lost 6 bases, leaving 6 bases of the junction unmatched. As DNA, the CDR3 is TGTGCCAGCAGCGAGATGACAGGGGGCACTGAAGCTTTCTTT. Amino acids: CASSEMTGGTEAFF.

The sample holds a few counts of this clonotype. The CDR3 sequence is CASSLVEWAYNEQFF. The CDR3 DNA reads TGCGCCAGCAGCTTGGTAGAGTGGGCCTACAATGAGCAGTTCTTC. The gene calls are TRBV5-1 and TRBJ2-1, with D unresolved. The CDR3 runs 15 residues. Germline CDR1 SGHRS, CDR2 YFSETQ. V was shortened by 0 bases and J by 2 bases, with 9 bases between the two germline ends.

The V gene is TRBV25-1, the J gene TRBJ1-1; D perhaps matches TRBD1 (5 bases). V dropped 4 bases and J dropped 0 bases, with 12 bases sitting between them. The V gene's germline CDR1 is MGHDK and CDR2 SYGVNS. The CDR3 covers 15 residues. CDR3 sequence (DNA): TGTGCCAGCAGTGGGACGCGGGGGATGAACACTGAAGCTTTCTTT. Its protein is CASSGTRGMNTEAFF.

This clonotype was counted only a few times. V gene TRBV10-3 combines with J gene TRBJ2-2; D call uncertain. The germline CDR1 and CDR2 sequences are ENHRY and SYGVKD. Trimming took 2 bases from V and 1 from J, leaving 8 bases between them. The CDR3 is made up of 15 amino acids. The CDR3 nucleotides are TGTGCCATCAGTGAGGAGTGGCAGAACACCGGGGAGCTGTTTTTT. Protein: CAISEEWQNTGELFF.

Ten or more counts support this clonotype. J is TRBJ2-1 and V is TRBV2; 8 nucleotides line up with TRBD1. J gave up 2 bases and V 6 bases, and 6 bases lay outside the gene matches. Germline V gene sequence: CDR1 SNHLY, CDR2 FYNNEI. The CDR3 is 15 residues long. The CDR3 protein is CASRDDRGPYNEQFF. DNA of the CDR3: TGTGCCAGCAGAGACGACAGGGGACCCTACAATGAGCAGTTCTTC. The full variable domain, its missing parts supplied by reference TRBV2 and TRBJ2-1, is EPEVTQTPSHQVTQMGQEVILRCVPISNHLYFYWYRQILGQKVEFLVSFYNNEISEKSEIFDDQFSVERPDGSNFTLKIRSTKLEDSAMYFCASRDDRGPYNEQFFGPGTRLTVL.